The rows below give T cell receptor beta chains drawn from one sample of a study of breast tumors, draining lymph nodes, adjacent tissues. MiXCR was run by TCRdb on the multiplex PCR reads, yielding one entry per CDR3 protein. In the table there are over 150,000 distinct CDR3 sequences, approximately 33% of which are singletons. Sample: axillary lymph node tissue. The receptors stem from a female donor with breast cancer. Some clones in this sample may be carry-over from other donors' samples. Both conserved end residues are trimmed from each CDR3. A D gene is named only where the DNA matches it firmly.

d_gene: TRBD2
v_gene: TRBV7-2
j_gene: TRBJ2-5
CDR3aa: ASSLPETSGRVRETQY

d_gene: TRBD2
v_gene: TRBV19
j_gene: TRBJ2-7
CDR3aa: ATSGSSTYEQY

d_gene: NA
v_gene: TRBV4-1
j_gene: TRBJ1-3
CDR3aa: ASSQEGWGSGNTIY

d_gene: NA
v_gene: TRBV7-9
j_gene: TRBJ2-3
CDR3aa: ASSILGGGTDTQY

d_gene: NA
v_gene: TRBV7-8
j_gene: TRBJ2-7
CDR3aa: ASSLFPATYEQY

d_gene: NA
v_gene: TRBV20-1
j_gene: NA
CDR3aa: SASGSTDTQH

d_gene: TRBD2
v_gene: TRBV6-5
j_gene: TRBJ2-3
CDR3aa: ASSYSKGLAPDTQY

d_gene: NA
v_gene: TRBV7-9
j_gene: TRBJ1-6
CDR3aa: ASSQDRPSSYNSPLH

d_gene: NA
v_gene: TRBV29-1
j_gene: TRBJ2-7
CDR3aa: SVPRRCEQY

d_gene: TRBD2
v_gene: TRBV6-1
j_gene: TRBJ2-3
CDR3aa: AGAGTSGRRTDTQY

d_gene: TRBD2
v_gene: TRBV7-2
j_gene: TRBJ2-3
CDR3aa: ASSPKGAGGSPDTQY

d_gene: NA
v_gene: TRBV10-3
j_gene: TRBJ2-3
CDR3aa: AISARTSTDTQY

d_gene: TRBD1
v_gene: TRBV15
j_gene: TRBJ2-1
CDR3aa: ATSRDRGHNEQF

d_gene: NA
v_gene: TRBV3-1
j_gene: TRBJ1-2
CDR3aa: ASSQDKPGGYT

d_gene: NA
v_gene: TRBV9
j_gene: TRBJ1-3
CDR3aa: ASSGNRGNTIY

d_gene: NA
v_gene: TRBV28
j_gene: TRBJ1-2
CDR3aa: ASGSYGYT

d_gene: TRBD1
v_gene: TRBV15
j_gene: TRBJ1-5
CDR3aa: ATSARTGGGFSNQPQH

d_gene: NA
v_gene: TRBV19
j_gene: TRBJ2-7
CDR3aa: VPRRGPSYEQY

d_gene: NA
v_gene: TRBV5-1
j_gene: TRBJ1-3
CDR3aa: ASSPEAMNTIY

d_gene: NA
v_gene: TRBV20-1
j_gene: TRBJ1-3
CDR3aa: SARDPEIGNTIY

d_gene: NA
v_gene: TRBV30
j_gene: TRBJ1-2
CDR3aa: AWSVPRQAANYGYT

d_gene: TRBD1
v_gene: TRBV7-2
j_gene: TRBJ2-7
CDR3aa: ASSFTGTGGSYEQY

d_gene: TRBD1
v_gene: TRBV20-1
j_gene: TRBJ2-5
CDR3aa: SASRRDRDNQPQY

d_gene: NA
v_gene: TRBV20-1
j_gene: TRBJ2-7
CDR3aa: SPTGSYEQY

d_gene: NA
v_gene: TRBV4-1
j_gene: TRBJ2-5
CDR3aa: ASSQDGGRGETQY

d_gene: NA
v_gene: TRBV7-2
j_gene: TRBJ2-5
CDR3aa: ASSLVVTETQY

d_gene: TRBD1
v_gene: TRBV20-1
j_gene: TRBJ1-1
CDR3aa: SARDARGGSTEAF

d_gene: NA
v_gene: TRBV12-3/TRBV12-4
j_gene: TRBJ1-4
CDR3aa: ASTGQLDEKLF

d_gene: TRBD2
v_gene: TRBV18
j_gene: TRBJ2-3
CDR3aa: ANSGTSGDTQY

d_gene: NA
v_gene: TRBV5-1
j_gene: TRBJ2-2
CDR3aa: ASSSDPLSTGELF

d_gene: TRBD1
v_gene: TRBV7-2
j_gene: TRBJ1-3
CDR3aa: ASSLGQVSGNTIY

d_gene: TRBD1
v_gene: TRBV2
j_gene: TRBJ1-1
CDR3aa: ASRDRWLRREGTEAF

d_gene: TRBD1
v_gene: TRBV20-1
j_gene: TRBJ2-5
CDR3aa: SALTGVRETQY

d_gene: NA
v_gene: TRBV2
j_gene: TRBJ2-2
CDR3aa: ASKLGELF

d_gene: TRBD1
v_gene: TRBV7-9
j_gene: TRBJ2-7
CDR3aa: ASSFETGGEQY

d_gene: NA
v_gene: TRBV2
j_gene: TRBJ2-6
CDR3aa: ASSAGALSSGANVLT

d_gene: NA
v_gene: TRBV9
j_gene: TRBJ2-2
CDR3aa: ASSVVGTDGELF

d_gene: TRBD1
v_gene: TRBV24-1
j_gene: TRBJ2-7
CDR3aa: ATSDPGQGSYEQY

d_gene: NA
v_gene: TRBV6-5
j_gene: TRBJ2-5
CDR3aa: ATTDPVGETQY

d_gene: NA
v_gene: TRBV27
j_gene: TRBJ1-4
CDR3aa: ASSLSGGQGEKLF

d_gene: TRBD1
v_gene: TRBV7-9
j_gene: TRBJ2-1
CDR3aa: ASSPPGQIYNEQF

d_gene: NA
v_gene: TRBV6-5
j_gene: TRBJ2-2
CDR3aa: ASSPPGAGELF

d_gene: NA
v_gene: TRBV20-1
j_gene: TRBJ2-3
CDR3aa: SARVGHSSTDTQY

d_gene: NA
v_gene: TRBV3-1
j_gene: TRBJ2-5
CDR3aa: ASSQDEQVGTQY

d_gene: NA
v_gene: TRBV9
j_gene: TRBJ1-3
CDR3aa: ASSVGGFGNTIY

d_gene: TRBD1
v_gene: TRBV29-1
j_gene: TRBJ2-7
CDR3aa: SASLTGSPYEQY

d_gene: NA
v_gene: TRBV3-1
j_gene: TRBJ2-1
CDR3aa: ASSRAPRGNEQF

d_gene: NA
v_gene: TRBV7-2
j_gene: TRBJ2-5
CDR3aa: ASSPPSRETQY

d_gene: NA
v_gene: TRBV20-1
j_gene: TRBJ2-3
CDR3aa: SARMDTDTQY

d_gene: NA
v_gene: TRBV7-9
j_gene: TRBJ1-4
CDR3aa: ASKPGRPSEKLF

d_gene: NA
v_gene: TRBV10-3
j_gene: TRBJ2-5
CDR3aa: AIRGRLGAGETQY

d_gene: NA
v_gene: TRBV7-2
j_gene: TRBJ2-7
CDR3aa: ASSLGTNSYEQY

d_gene: NA
v_gene: TRBV4-3
j_gene: TRBJ1-3
CDR3aa: ASSQGSRGNTIY

d_gene: TRBD2
v_gene: TRBV13
j_gene: TRBJ2-1
CDR3aa: ASSRPGRAGDEQF